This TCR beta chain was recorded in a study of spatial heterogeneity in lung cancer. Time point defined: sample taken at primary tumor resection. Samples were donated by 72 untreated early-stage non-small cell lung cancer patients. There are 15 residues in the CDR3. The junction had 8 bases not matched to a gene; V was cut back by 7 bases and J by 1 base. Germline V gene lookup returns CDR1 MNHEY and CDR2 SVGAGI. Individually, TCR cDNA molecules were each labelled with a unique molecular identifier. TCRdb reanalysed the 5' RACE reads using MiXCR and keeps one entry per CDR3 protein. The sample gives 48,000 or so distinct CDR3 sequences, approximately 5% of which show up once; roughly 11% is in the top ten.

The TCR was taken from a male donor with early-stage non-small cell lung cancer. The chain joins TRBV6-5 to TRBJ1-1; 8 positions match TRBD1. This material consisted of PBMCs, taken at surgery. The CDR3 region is CASMGVRGPNTEAFF. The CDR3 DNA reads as TGTGCCAGCATGGGAGTCAGGGGGCCGAACACTGAAGCTTTCTTT.